This T cell receptor beta chain was sequenced in a study of blood T cell repertoires in COVID-19. This clone was observed once. Participants spanned ages about 18 to 100 years and resided in fewer than 30 US areas. Profiled with immunoSEQ multiplex PCR; TCRdb holds only in-frame clones, not every one. The table lists about 400,000 clones, 88% of them singletons. The CDR3 consists of 11 residues. V shed 6 bases and J shed 5 bases, with 7 bases lying between them. CDR1 and CDR2 (germline): MNHEY, SMNVEV (reference sequence). Sequenced sample: PBMCs or T cells enriched from blood (not recorded which). V usage is TRBV27 and J usage is TRBJ1-2; D possibly corresponds to TRBD1 (5 bases). The clonotype comes from a woman between 40 and 50 years old with acute COVID-19. In DNA form, the CDR3 reads TGTGCCAGCAGCGACAGTTATGGCTACACCTTC. Translated: CASSDSYGYTF.